Shown below are 10 T cell receptor beta chains from a single sample sequenced in a study of PD-1 blockade in mismatch repair-deficient tumors. The method was immunoSEQ multiplex PCR; TCRdb's version includes in-frame clones alone and lacks a portion of them. The table has about 68,000 clones, 60% to 80% seen once; the top ten hold roughly 6%. The sample in question was peripheral blood, obtained 2 weeks after starting pembrolizumab. Receptors originate from an adult with mismatch repair-deficient cancer.

This chain joins TRBV19 and TRBJ1-2, with 7 bases that match TRBD1. The CDR3 is made up of 22 amino acids. CDR1 LNHDA and CDR2 SQIVND come from the germline V gene (reference sequence). V gave up 0 bases and J gave up 3 bases; unmatched junction bases: 25. CDR3 bases: TGTGCCAGTAGTATAGATCAGGGGGTGATCGGGCGGGATGGACAGGACCACTATGGCTACACCTTC. This gives the protein CASSIDQGVIGRDGQDHYGYTF.

This chain connects TRBV6-1 to TRBJ2-2; D may be TRBD2 (6 bases). Trimming took 6 bases from V and 5 from J, leaving 13 bases between them. The CDR3 runs 14 residues. Germline lookup yields CDR1 MNHNS and CDR2 SASEGT. This CDR3 is CASRVLSGTGELFF. Written as DNA, the CDR3 is TGTGCCAGCAGGGTCCTGAGCGGGACCGGGGAGCTGTTTTTT.

The gene calls are TRBV25-1 and TRBJ2-1, with TRBD1 matching over 9 bases. This CDR3 region has 13 residues. J was trimmed by 9 bases and V by 7 bases; bases with no gene match: 7. In germline, CDR1 is MGHDK, CDR2 SYGVNS. CDR3 sequence (DNA): TGTGCCAGCACCGGACAGGGGTCGGCTGAGCAGTTCTTC. Translation: CASTGQGSAEQFF. The full variable domain, rest sourced from reference TRBV25-1 and TRBJ2-1, is EADIYQTPRYLVIGTGKKITLECSQTMGHDKMYWYQQDPGMELHLIHYSYGVNSTEKGDLSSESTVSRIRTEHFPLTLESARPSHTSQYLCASTGQGSAEQFFGPGTRLTVL.

V gene TRBV7-9 combines with J gene TRBJ1-4, with a possible D match to TRBD1 (6 bases). CDR3 size: 14 residues. The ends were cut back, 2 bases at V and 8 bases at J, with 12 bases in the middle. Germline V CDR1 and CDR2: SEHNR, FQNEAQ (reference sequence). CDR3 loop: CASSLSGGAEKLFF. CDR3 in DNA: TGTGCCAGCAGCTTATCCGGGGGCGCGGAAAAACTGTTTTTT.

The V and J genes are TRBV18 and TRBJ2-1, with 10 bases lining up with TRBD2. Germline V CDR1 and CDR2: KGHSH, LQKENI. The V and J ends lost 5 bases and 1 base, in that order; junction bases with no gene match: 5. The CDR3 runs to 16 residues. The DNA for the CDR3 is TGTGCCAGCTCAGCTAGCGGGAGAAGGTCCTACAATGAGCAGTTCTTC. This sequence encodes CASSASGRRSYNEQFF.

The chain joins TRBV15 to TRBJ2-6, with D unresolved. In germline, CDR1 is LNHNV, CDR2 YYDKDF (reference sequence). V lost 3 bases, J lost 4 bases, and 4 bases lay in between. The CDR3 length is 13 residues. The CDR3 coding sequence is TGTGCCACCAGCAGGGTCGGGGCCAACGTCCTGACTTTC. Amino acid sequence: CATSRVGANVLTF. The entire variable domain, with the rest obtained from reference TRBV15 and TRBJ2-6, is as follows: DAMVIQNPRYQVTQFGKPVTLSCSQTLNHNVMYWYQQKSSQAPKLLFHYYDKDFNNEADTPDNFQSRRPNTSFCFLDIRSPGLGDTAMYLCATSRVGANVLTFGAGSRLTVL.

The CDR3: CTSSHSQTTYKAGYTF. The CDR3 coding sequence is TGCACCAGCAGCCATTCTCAAACCACCTACAAAGCGGGCTACACCTTC. The genes are TRBV1 and TRBJ1-2. TRBV1 is noted as a pseudogene. This CDR3 spans 16 amino acids.

In DNA form, the CDR3 reads TGTGCCAGCAGTTCCTTTGGGGGTAGTGCCACTGAAGCTTTCTTT. As protein: CASSSFGGSATEAFF. V gene TRBV6-6 combines with J gene TRBJ1-1, with D possibly being TRBD1 (5 bases). The CDR3 length is 15 residues. Germline CDR1 is MNHNY and CDR2 is SVGAGI (reference sequence). Trimming left V 4 bases short and J 4 bases short, with 16 bases between.

The chain combines TRBV21-1 with TRBJ2-7. TRBV21-1 is a recognized pseudogene. The CDR3 is made up of 15 amino acids. CDR3 nucleotide sequence: TGTGCCAGCAGCAAAATCGGGGGACATCCTTACGAGCAGTACTTC. This encodes CASSKIGGHPYEQYF.

This clone was detected only a few times. This rearrangement joins TRBV2 to TRBJ1-5, with D perhaps matching TRBD1 (6 bases). V was pared by 3 bases and J by 0 bases, with 9 bases between. The CDR3 covers 15 residues. Germline CDR1 SNHLY, CDR2 FYNNEI. In DNA form, the CDR3 reads TGTGCCAGCAGTGACGGACAGTCTAGCAATCAGCCCCAGCATTTT. It is translated as CASSDGQSSNQPQHF.